Sequencing of this T cell receptor (beta chain) was carried out in a study of monozygotic twins with cystic fibrosis. Study-wide findings and caveats: Monozygotic CF twin pairs shared significantly more nucleotide-identical clonotypes than unrelated CF individuals did. In this small cohort, shared CDR3 numbers showed no association with age, concordance or disease severity. J usage was most co-twin-similar in 8 of 16 pairs, V in 13. Low clonality (median around 0.0095) suggested a mostly naive repertoire.

This CDR3 is 13 amino acids long. Trimming took off 1 base at V and 3 bases at J, with 7 bases between the two ends. CDR1 and CDR2 (germline): SEHNR, FQNEAQ (reference sequence). In regard to this clone: Its target is unknown.

Profiled with immunoSEQ multiplex PCR; TCRdb holds only in-frame clones, not every one. The data show fewer than 20,000 clones, about 96% seen once. The receptor's source is a girl aged 2 to 10 with cystic fibrosis. V is TRBV7-9 and J is TRBJ2-7; D unclear. The sequencing sample was made of blood. CDR3 amino acids: CASSLENYYEQYF. CDR3 bases: TGTGCCAGCAGCTTAGAGAATTACTACGAGCAGTACTTC.